This TCR beta chain was captured in a study of T cells after yellow fever vaccination (dated by TCRdb to 2018 to 2020). Study-level background: Libraries from fractions with low cell numbers were prepared with the SMART-Seq v4 Ultra Low Input RNA kit. Bulk TCR alpha and beta repertoires were sequenced longitudinally to track T-cell clones before and after primary and booster YFV17D yellow fever vaccination. Two healthy male donors made up the cohort, one aged 18 to 30 years and the other aged 30 to 40 years. Blood was collected at multiple timepoints before and after primary and secondary immunization, and bulk PBMC replicates and cell subsets were isolated.

CDR1 and CDR2 were assigned from the germline V gene (reference sequence) as DFQATT and SNEGSKA. Unmatched junction bases come to 11, with V trimmed by 5 bases and J by 3 bases. Measured from the cysteine to the phenylalanine, the CDR3 is 16 residues long. Only CDR3 DNA remains: 48 bases, in frame from the first base. The sample's treatment or condition label, decoded: live attenuated yellow fever vaccine strain. Two biological replicates of bulk PBMCs were collected at each blood-draw timepoint. PBMCs were isolated from peripheral blood using a standard Ficoll-Paque protocol. TriZol was used to extract RNA from bulk PBMCs, CD4 and CD8 fractions, and dextramer-positive and dextramer-negative fractions. Synthesis of TCR cDNA relied on 5'RACE template switching, a step that introduced a universal primer site along with unique molecular identifiers. Priming of cDNA synthesis was performed from both the TCR alpha and TCR beta constant segments. Library amplification used two PCR steps, and the second PCR step added sample barcodes and sequencing adapters. Libraries were sequenced on Illumina HiSeq 2500 (2x100 bp) or NovaSeq (2x150 bp). Per the original workflow: MIGEC was used to demultiplex reads and collapse the reads into UMI consensus sequences, and MiXCR was used for V(D)J alignment. Vaccine-responding clonotypes were defined with edgeR using replicate PBMC samples, requiring FDR below 0.01 and a log2 fold change above 5 up to day 15. CD4 or CD8 identity was assigned to each bulk clonotype according to whether the clonotype was present at higher abundance in the sequenced CD4 repertoire or the sequenced CD8 repertoire. The public reads were quality trimmed at Q25 with fastp and then assembled into clones with MiXCR by TCRdb, keeping productive beta chains. Each CDR3 protein gets just one entry, which takes the most common genes and DNA from the rows behind it. In this record, the V and J calls reflect TCRdb's handling and not the investigators' own analysis. The sample table contains 500,000 to 650,000 distinct CDR3 sequences; only one count was recorded for around 17% of them. Jointly, the top ten make up 15% to 20% of the sample.

The research as a whole found: A small share of clonotypes was detected in both CD4 and CD8 compartments, with the overlap likely arising from convergent recombination. The secondary T-cell response was found to be weaker but faster than the primary response, with a peak reached on day 5 rather than on day 15. Because only a couple of donors were included in the study, the extent to which the findings can be generalized is limited. Computational filtering was required because FACS-sorted repertoires could contain abundant contaminating clonotypes from the bulk population. After the booster, most clones that had expanded after primary vaccination were detected again (approximately 97% of CD4 and around nine tenths of CD8), suggesting broad maintenance of memory.

In regard to this clonotype: Its antigen is unknown. No base-level quality is on record; no much larger clone is a single base apart.

The chain couples TRBV20-1 to TRBJ1-5; TRBD1 matches 9 bases in the middle. This TCR was recovered from a man younger than 35 who received the YFV17D yellow fever vaccine. Sequencing was performed on PBMCs, taken 5 to 6 days after the first yellow fever vaccination. The nucleotide sequence is given as TGCAGTGCTTTCGTTCCGGGACAGGGCACCAATCAGCCCCAGCATTTT. It is translated as CSAFVPGQGTNQPQHF.